This T cell receptor (beta chain) originates from a study of blood T cells in healthy people across ages (dated by TCRdb to about 2015). General notes on the study: In model experiments, template switching captured roughly one uniquely barcoded TCR beta cDNA molecule for every two T cells. Two additional independent replicas of 1 million unique cDNA reads from the same blood draw were analyzed for two donors (one aged 18 to 30 and one aged 80 or older). Donors were grouped into four age groups: young (average approximately 15 years), middle-aged (39), aged (62) and long-lived (about 90). To avoid experimental bias, donors of different ages were distributed randomly across sequencing lanes. The study measured age-related changes in TCR beta repertoire diversity using deep sequencing normalized with unique cDNA molecular identifiers. What the research found in general, with its limitations: Since profiling was done on bulk unsorted PBMCs, naive and antigen-experienced compartments could not be conclusively compared. Donor CMV infection status was unknown, potentially confounding age-related changes in expanded clonotypes. Observed TCR beta diversity per million T cells fell roughly linearly with age, and a significant reduction was already apparent by age about 36. Estimates of total diversity based on one million sequenced T cells were considered lower bounds and underestimates. Compared with the aged group, more naive CD4+ T cells, fewer expanded clones and increased TCR diversity were shown by the long-lived group, suggesting age selection. Observed TCR beta diversity correlated strongly with the percentage of naive T cells measured by flow cytometry.

The CDR3 covers 14 residues, taking in both the cysteine and the phenylalanine. This entry keeps only the CDR3 DNA: 42 bases, framed from base 1. The germline V gene encodes CDR1 MNHEY and CDR2 SMNVEV (reference sequence). V is reduced by 3 bases and J by 2 bases, leaving a spacing of 11 bases between them. In its sample, this clonotype was seen a few times. Its cognate antigen has yet to be identified. It has no much larger one-base neighbor in the sample; base qualities were not kept. Libraries came from 5' RACE. These reads were obtained on an Illumina HiSeq 2500. A second PCR of roughly 7 to 11 cycles was performed with a sample-barcoded 5' primer and a J-beta primer mix. A template-switch 5' adaptor carrying 12 random nucleotides introduced a unique molecular identifier onto each TCR beta cDNA molecule. Each sample yielded at least 3 million CDR3-containing paired-end reads. First-strand cDNA was synthesized from all RNA with the Mint cDNA synthesis kit, primed by a TRBC-specific oligonucleotide. All cDNA was treated with uracil-DNA glycosylase and then went through a first 18-cycle PCR with the universal primers M1SS and BC2_uni_R. Processing in the source paper ran as follows. For normalization, 1 million high-quality reads were randomly selected from each sample, with every read carrying a distinct molecular identifier. Reads sharing molecular identifiers were discarded rather than binned into consensus sequences. MiTCR, set to a Q25 quality threshold and the strictest error-elimination algorithm, was used for CDR3 identification, clonotype clustering and error correction. A nonparametric unseen species model using Euler transformation provided a lower-bound estimate of total TCR beta diversity. TCRdb took the public reads, trimmed them with fastp at Q25, ran MiXCR for clone calling and kept in-frame beta chains. CDR3 protein sequences are deduplicated, and each keeps its most common genes and DNA. The V and J calls and clone size come from TCRdb's table, not from the authors' own analysis. The sample table shows hundreds of thousands of distinct CDR3 sequences, and over 40% are seen once. The ten largest clones represent around an eighth of the sample.

The 35 to 40 donors, aged about 6 to 100 years, were systemically healthy Caucasian individuals from Russia. Each donor gave about 9.2 milliliters of peripheral blood, drawn into EDTA-treated Vacutainer tubes. Ficoll-Paque density-gradient centrifugation was used to isolate PBMCs, with at least 7 million per sample. Total RNA, at least 6 micrograms per sample, was extracted from PBMCs with Trizol reagent. For every donor, an aliquot of PBMCs went through flow cytometry to measure the percentages of naive CD45RAhigh/CD27high T cells. The source of this sequence is a woman aged 80 or over in good health. This chain joins TRBV27 to TRBJ2-7, with the D gene uncertain. Sequenced material: blood. The nucleotides are TGTGCCAGCAGTTTTAGGGCTTCGCCCTACGAGCAGTACTTC. This sequence encodes CASSFRASPYEQYF.